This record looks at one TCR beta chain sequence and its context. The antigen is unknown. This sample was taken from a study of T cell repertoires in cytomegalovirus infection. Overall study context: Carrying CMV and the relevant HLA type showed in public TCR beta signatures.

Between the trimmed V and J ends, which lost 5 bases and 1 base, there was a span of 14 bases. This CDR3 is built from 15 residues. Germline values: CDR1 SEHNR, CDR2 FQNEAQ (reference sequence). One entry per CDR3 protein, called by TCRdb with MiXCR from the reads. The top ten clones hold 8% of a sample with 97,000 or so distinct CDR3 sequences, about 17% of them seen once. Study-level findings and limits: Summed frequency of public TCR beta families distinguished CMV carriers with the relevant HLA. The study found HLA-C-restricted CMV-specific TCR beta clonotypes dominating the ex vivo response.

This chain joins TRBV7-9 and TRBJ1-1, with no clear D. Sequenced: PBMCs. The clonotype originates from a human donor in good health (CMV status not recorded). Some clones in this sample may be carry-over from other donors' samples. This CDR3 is CASSTPTTSNTEAFF. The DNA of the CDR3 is TGTGCCAGCAGCACCCCAACAACTTCGAACACTGAAGCTTTCTTT.